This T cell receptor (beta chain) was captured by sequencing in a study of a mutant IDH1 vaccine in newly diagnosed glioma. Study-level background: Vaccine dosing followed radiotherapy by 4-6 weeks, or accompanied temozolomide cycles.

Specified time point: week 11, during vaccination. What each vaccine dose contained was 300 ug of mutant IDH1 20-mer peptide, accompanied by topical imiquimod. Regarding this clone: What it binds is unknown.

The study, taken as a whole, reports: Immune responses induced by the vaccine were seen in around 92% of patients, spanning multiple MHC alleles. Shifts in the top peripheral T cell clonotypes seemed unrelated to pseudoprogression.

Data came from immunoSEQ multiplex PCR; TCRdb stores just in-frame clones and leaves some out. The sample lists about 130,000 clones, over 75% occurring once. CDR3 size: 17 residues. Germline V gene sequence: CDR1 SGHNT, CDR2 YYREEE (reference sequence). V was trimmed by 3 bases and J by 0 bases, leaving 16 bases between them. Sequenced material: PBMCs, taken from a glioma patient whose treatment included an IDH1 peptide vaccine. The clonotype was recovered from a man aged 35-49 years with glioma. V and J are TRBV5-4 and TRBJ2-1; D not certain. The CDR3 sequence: CASSSVTHSSSYNEQFF. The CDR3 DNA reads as TGTGCCAGCAGCTCCGTGACCCATTCGAGCTCCTACAATGAGCAGTTCTTC. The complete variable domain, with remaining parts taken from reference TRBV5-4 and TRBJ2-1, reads ETGVTQSPTHLIKTRGQQVTLRCSSQSGHNTVSWYQQALGQGPQFIFQYYREEENGRGNFPPRFSGLQFPNYSSELNVNALELDDSALYLCASSSVTHSSSYNEQFFGPGTRLTVL.